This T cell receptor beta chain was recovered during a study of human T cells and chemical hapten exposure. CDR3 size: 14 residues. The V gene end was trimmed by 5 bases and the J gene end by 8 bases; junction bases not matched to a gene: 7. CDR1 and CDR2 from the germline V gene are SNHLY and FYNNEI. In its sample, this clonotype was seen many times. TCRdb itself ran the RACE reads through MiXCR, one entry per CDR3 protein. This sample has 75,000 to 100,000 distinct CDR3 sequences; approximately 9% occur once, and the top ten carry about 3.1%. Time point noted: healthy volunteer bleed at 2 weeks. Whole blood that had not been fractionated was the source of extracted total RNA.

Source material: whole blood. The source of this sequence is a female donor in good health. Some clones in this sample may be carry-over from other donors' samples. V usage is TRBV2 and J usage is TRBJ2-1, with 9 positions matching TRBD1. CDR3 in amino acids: CASSRDRDFYEQFF. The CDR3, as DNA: TGTGCCAGCAGTCGGGACAGGGACTTTTATGAGCAGTTCTTC. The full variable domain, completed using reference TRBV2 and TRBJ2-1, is EPEVTQTPSHQVTQMGQEVILRCVPISNHLYFYWYRQILGQKVEFLVSFYNNEISEKSEIFDDQFSVERPDGSNFTLKIRSTKLEDSAMYFCASSRDRDFYEQFFGPGTRLTVL.